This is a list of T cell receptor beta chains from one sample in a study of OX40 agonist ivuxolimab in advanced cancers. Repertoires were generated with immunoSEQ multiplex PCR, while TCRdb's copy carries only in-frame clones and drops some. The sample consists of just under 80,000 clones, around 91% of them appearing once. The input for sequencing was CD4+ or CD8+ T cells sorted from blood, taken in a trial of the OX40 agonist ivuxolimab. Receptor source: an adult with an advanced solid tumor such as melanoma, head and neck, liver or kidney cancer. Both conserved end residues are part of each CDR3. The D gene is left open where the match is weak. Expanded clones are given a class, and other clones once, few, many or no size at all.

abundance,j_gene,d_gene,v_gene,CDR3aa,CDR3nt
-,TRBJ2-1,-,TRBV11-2,CASSPIGLSAQFF,TGTGCCAGCAGCCCAATCGGTCTTTCGGCTCAGTTCTTC
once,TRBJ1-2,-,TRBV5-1,CASSISFSGNGYTF,TGCGCCAGCAGCATCTCCTTTTCAGGGAATGGCTACACCTTC
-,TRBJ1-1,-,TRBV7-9,CASSTRLGARNTEAFF,TGTGCCAGCAGCACCCGGTTGGGGGCCCGGAACACTGAAGCTTTCTTT
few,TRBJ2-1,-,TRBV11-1,CASSSEEGAKGFF,TGTGCCAGCAGCTCGGAGGAGGGGGCTAAGGGATTCTTC
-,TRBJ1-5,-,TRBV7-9,CASSFPRQFHQPQHF,TGTGCCAGCAGCTTCCCGCGGCAGTTTCACCAGCCCCAGCATTTT
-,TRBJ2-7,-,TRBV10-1,CASRMGPSYEQYF,TGCGCCAGCAGGATGGGGCCCTCTTACGAGCAGTACTTC
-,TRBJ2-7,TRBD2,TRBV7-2,CASSPVLAGSTYEQYF,TGTGCCAGCAGCCCGGTGCTAGCGGGATCAACCTACGAGCAGTACTTC
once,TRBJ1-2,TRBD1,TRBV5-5,CASSLLAGQYYTF,TGTGCCAGCAGCTTGTTAGCGGGACAGTACTACACCTTC
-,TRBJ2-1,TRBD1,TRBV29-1,CSTRGDRQSYNEQFF,TGCAGCACAAGAGGGGACAGACAATCCTACAATGAGCAGTTCTTC
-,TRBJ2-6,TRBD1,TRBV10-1,CASSQGDGANVLTF,TGCGCCAGCTCGCAGGGGGATGGGGCCAACGTCCTGACTTTC
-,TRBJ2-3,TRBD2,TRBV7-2,CASSPGGLAGATDTQYF,TGTGCCAGCAGCCCAGGGGGACTAGCGGGGGCCACAGATACGCAGTATTTT
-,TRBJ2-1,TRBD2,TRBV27,CASRGGPYNEQFF,TGTGCCAGTCGCGGGGGGCCTTACAATGAGCAGTTCTTC
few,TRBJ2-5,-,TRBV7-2,CASSLNTVQETQYF,TGTGCCAGCAGCTTAAATACAGTCCAAGAGACCCAGTACTTC
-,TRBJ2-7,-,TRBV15,CATSRVRGSSYEQYF,TGTGCCACCAGCAGAGTTAGGGGGAGCTCCTACGAGCAGTACTTC
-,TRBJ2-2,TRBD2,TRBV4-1,CASSQVDLGLAAGELFF,TGCGCCAGCAGCCAAGTGGACTTGGGACTAGCTGCCGGGGAGCTGTTTTTT
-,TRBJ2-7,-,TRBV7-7,CASSPNRDPYEQYF,TGTGCCAGCAGCCCGAACAGGGACCCCTACGAGCAGTACTTC
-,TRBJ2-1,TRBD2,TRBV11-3,CASSSGLVGQFF,TGTGCCAGCAGCTCGGGACTAGTGGGTCAGTTCTTC